Sequencing of this T cell receptor (beta chain) was carried out in a study of blood T cell repertoires in COVID-19. Study summary: Sample material is recorded as cDNA or gDNA derived from T cells, B-cell-depleted T cells, or PBMCs.

This clone was detected only a few times. Looked up from germline, CDR1 is LNHNV and CDR2 is YYDKDF (reference sequence). The CDR3 is 12 residues long. Trimming cost V 0 bases and J 9 bases, with 6 bases left between them. Study processing details: Researchers report that nucleated cell counts were estimated from reference gene primer amplification. Repertoires were generated with immunoSEQ multiplex PCR, while TCRdb's copy carries only in-frame clones and drops some. V and J calls and clone size are given by that table; D and trimming were obtained from the DNA. Of 120,000 to 150,000 clones in the sample, over 70% are singletons; the top ten hold 10%.

Sequencing used peripheral blood. The chain combines TRBV15 with TRBJ2-1, with TRBD1 as a possible D gene (6 bases). The source is a man aged 55-75 years with active or convalescent COVID-19. The CDR3 protein is CATSREGGEQFF. The CDR3 nucleotides read TGTGCCACCAGCAGAGAAGGGGGTGAGCAGTTCTTC.